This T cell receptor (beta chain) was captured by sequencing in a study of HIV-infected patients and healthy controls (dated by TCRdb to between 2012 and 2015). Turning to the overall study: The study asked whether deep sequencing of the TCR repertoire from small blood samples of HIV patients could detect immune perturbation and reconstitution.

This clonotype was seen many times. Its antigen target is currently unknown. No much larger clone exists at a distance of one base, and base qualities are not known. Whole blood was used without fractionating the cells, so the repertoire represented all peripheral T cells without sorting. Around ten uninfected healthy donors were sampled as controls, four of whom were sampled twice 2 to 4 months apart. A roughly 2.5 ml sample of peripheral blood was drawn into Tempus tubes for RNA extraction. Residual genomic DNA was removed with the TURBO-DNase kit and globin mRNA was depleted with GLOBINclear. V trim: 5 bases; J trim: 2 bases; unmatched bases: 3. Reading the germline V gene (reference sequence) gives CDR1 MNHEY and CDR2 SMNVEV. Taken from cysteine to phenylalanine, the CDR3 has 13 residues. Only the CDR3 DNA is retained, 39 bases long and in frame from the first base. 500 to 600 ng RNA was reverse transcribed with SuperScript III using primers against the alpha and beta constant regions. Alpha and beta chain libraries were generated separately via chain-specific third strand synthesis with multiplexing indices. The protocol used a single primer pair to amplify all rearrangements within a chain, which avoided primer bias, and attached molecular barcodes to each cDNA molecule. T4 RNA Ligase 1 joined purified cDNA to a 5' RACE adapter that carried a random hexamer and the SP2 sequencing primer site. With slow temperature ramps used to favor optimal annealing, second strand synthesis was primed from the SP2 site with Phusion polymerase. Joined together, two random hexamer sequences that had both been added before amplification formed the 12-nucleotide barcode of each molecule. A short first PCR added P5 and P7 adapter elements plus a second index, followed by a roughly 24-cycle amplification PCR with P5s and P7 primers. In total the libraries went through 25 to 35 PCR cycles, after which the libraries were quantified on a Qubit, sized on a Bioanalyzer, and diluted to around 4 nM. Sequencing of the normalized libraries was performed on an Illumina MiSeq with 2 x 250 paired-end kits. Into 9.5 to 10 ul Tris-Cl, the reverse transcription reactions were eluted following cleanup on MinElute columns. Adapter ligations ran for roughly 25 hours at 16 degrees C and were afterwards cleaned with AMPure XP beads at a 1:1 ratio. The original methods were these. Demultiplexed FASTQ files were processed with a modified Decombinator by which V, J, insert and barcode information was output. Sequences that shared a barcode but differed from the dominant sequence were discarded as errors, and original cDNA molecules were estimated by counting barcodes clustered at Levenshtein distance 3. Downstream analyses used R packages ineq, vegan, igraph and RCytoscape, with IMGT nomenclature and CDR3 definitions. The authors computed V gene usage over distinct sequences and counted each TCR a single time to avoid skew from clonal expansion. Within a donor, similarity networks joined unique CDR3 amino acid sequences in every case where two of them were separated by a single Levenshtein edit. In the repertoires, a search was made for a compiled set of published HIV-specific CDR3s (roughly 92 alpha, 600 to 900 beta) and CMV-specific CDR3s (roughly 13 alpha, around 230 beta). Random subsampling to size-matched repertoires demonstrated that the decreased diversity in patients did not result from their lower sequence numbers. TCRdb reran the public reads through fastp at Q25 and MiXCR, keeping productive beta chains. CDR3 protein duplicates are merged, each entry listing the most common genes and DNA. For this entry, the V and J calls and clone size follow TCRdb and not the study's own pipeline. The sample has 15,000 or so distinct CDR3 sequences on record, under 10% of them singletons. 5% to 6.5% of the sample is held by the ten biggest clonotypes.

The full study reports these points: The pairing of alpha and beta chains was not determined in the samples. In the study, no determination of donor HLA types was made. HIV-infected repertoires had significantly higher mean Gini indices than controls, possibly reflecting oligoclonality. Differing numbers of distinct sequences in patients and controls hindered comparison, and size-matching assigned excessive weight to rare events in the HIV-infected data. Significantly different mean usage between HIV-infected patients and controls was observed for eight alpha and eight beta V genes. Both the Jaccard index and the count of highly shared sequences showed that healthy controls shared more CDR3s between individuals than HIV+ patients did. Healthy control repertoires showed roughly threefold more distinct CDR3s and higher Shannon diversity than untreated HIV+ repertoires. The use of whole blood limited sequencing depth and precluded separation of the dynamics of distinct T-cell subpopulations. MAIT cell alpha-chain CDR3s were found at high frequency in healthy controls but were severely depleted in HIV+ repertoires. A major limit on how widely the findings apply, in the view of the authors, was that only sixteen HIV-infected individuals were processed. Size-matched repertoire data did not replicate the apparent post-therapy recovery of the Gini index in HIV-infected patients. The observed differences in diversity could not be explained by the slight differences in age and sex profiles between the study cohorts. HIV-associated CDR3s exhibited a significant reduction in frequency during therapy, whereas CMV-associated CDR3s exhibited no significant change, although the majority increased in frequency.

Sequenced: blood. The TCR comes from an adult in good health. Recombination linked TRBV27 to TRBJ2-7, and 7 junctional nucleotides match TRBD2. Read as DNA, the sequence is TGTGCCAGCAGTAGCGGGATGACCTACGAGCAGTACTTC. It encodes CASSSGMTYEQYF.